This T cell receptor beta chain was profiled in a study of blood T cell repertoires in COVID-19. At the level of the study: Spain, Italy and the United States supplied samples that represented acute and convalescent COVID-19.

V lost 5 bases to trimming and J lost 1 base, with 15 bases between them. CDR3 length equals 17 residues. In germline, CDR1 is MGHRA, CDR2 YSYEKL. Authors' data handling: Amplified reference gene primers provided the basis for estimating nucleated cell counts. Using immunoSEQ multiplex PCR, the repertoire was profiled, and TCRdb retains in-frame clones only, with some absent. Clone size and the V and J calls come from that table; the DNA yielded D and trimming. The repertoire holds 90,000 or so clones, with 72% as singletons. The TCR was taken from a woman aged 60 to 75 in a cohort sampled during active or convalescent COVID-19. The V and J genes are TRBV4-1 and TRBJ2-6; the D gene is possibly TRBD2 (7 bases). Sequencing used peripheral blood. The CDR3 loop reads CASSSQGRGSGANVLTF. The CDR3 nucleotides read TGCGCCAGCAGCTCCCAGGGGAGGGGTTCTGGGGCCAACGTCCTGACTTTC.